A single sample gave rise to the 10 T cell receptor beta chains below, sequenced in a study of T cells after yellow fever vaccination. TCRdb ran MiXCR on the 5' RACE reads and lists one entry per CDR3 protein. The table has 450,000 to 550,000 distinct CDR3 sequences, roughly 19% seen once. This specimen was PBMCs, taken 15 days after the yellow fever booster vaccination. These receptors were collected from a man aged 30-40 years who received the YFV17D yellow fever vaccine.

The V gene is TRBV20-1, the J gene TRBJ1-1, with D maybe TRBD1 (5 bases). The CDR3 totals 14 residues. Germline-derived CDR1 and CDR2 are DFQATT and SNEGSKA (reference sequence). V lost 5 bases to trimming and J lost 0 bases, with 13 bases between them. CDR3 residues: CSAAPGGMNTEAFF. DNA of the CDR3: TGCAGTGCTGCCCCGGGGGGGATGAACACTGAAGCTTTCTTT.

The chain is built from TRBV10-1 and TRBJ2-3; D gene uncertain. This CDR3 is built from 12 residues. V shed 10 bases and J shed 7 bases, with 15 bases lying between them. Germline V CDR1 and CDR2: WNHNN, SYGVQD (reference sequence). In DNA, the CDR3 is TGCGCCACACGTTCCCGAAGCAATACGCAGTATTTT. This translates into CATRSRSNTQYF.

This chain connects TRBV7-3 to TRBJ1-4; D remains unclear. Trimming pared 1 base from V and 6 bases from J, leaving 9 bases between. Germline V gene lookup returns CDR1 SGHTA and CDR2 FQGTGA. This CDR3 has 14 residues. For the CDR3, the DNA is TGTGCCAGCAGCTTAATGGCGGGAGATGAAAAACTGTTTTTT. Translated: CASSLMAGDEKLFF.

The J gene is TRBJ2-7, the V gene TRBV12-3 or TRBV12-4; D is ambiguous. Trimming pared 4 bases from V and 7 bases from J, leaving 8 bases between. This CDR3 has 11 residues. The chain's CDR3 is CASSSPEEQYF. The CDR3 DNA is TGTGCCAGCAGTTCCCCGGAGGAGCAGTACTTC.

The chain combines TRBV3-1 with TRBJ1-5; 8 bases fit TRBD1. CDR1 and CDR2 (germline): LGHDT, YNNKEL (reference sequence). The V gene end was trimmed by 2 bases and the J gene end by 6 bases; junction bases not matched to a gene: 15. The length of the CDR3 is 18 residues. The CDR3 DNA reads as TGTGCCAGCAGCCAATCATCCGGGACAGGCGCTCCAGGTCAGCCCCAGCATTTT. It is translated as CASSQSSGTGAPGQPQHF.

The CDR3 region is CSAGGGQGGEKLFF. The CDR3, as DNA: TGCAGCGCTGGGGGTGGACAGGGAGGTGAAAAACTGTTTTTT. The chain combines TRBV29-1 with TRBJ1-4; 8 positions match TRBD1. The germline CDR1 and CDR2 sequences are SQVTM and ANQGSEA. V lost 7 bases to trimming and J lost 7 bases; unmatched junction nucleotides: 11. The CDR3 has 14 amino acids. Combining the CDR3 with reference TRBV29-1 and TRBJ1-4 gives the whole variable domain SAVISQKPSRDICQRGTSLTIQCQVDSQVTMMFWYRQQPGQSLTLIATANQGSEATYESGFVIDKFPISRPNLTFSTLTVSNMSPEDSSIYLCSAGGGQGGEKLFFGSGTQLSVL.

This clonotype has a handful of counts. The chain joins TRBV5-1 to TRBJ1-1, with 7 bases identical to TRBD1. The CDR3 covers 14 residues. The germline V gene encodes CDR1 SGHRS and CDR2 YFSETQ. The J segment lost 3 bases and the V segment lost 3 bases, leaving 5 bases of the junction unmatched. The CDR3 nucleotides are TGCGCCAGCAGCTCCGGGACAGAATACACTGAAGCTTTCTTT. This translates into CASSSGTEYTEAFF.

Only a few counts were recorded for this clonotype. V is TRBV28 and J is TRBJ2-1; D possibly uses TRBD1 or TRBD2 (7 bases each). CDR3 length: 15 residues. Germline CDR1 and CDR2: MDHEN and SYDVKM. V gave up 6 bases and J gave up 4 bases, with 16 bases separating them. The CDR3 region has the DNA TGTGCCAGCAGCATCGGGGGGACAGCATACAATGAGCAGTTCTTC. It codes for CASSIGGTAYNEQFF.

This clonotype was counted a few times. The chain combines TRBV12-3 or TRBV12-4 with TRBJ2-2; 7 positions match TRBD1. This CDR3 spans 15 amino acids. The junction had 10 bases not matched to a gene; V was cut back by 6 bases and J by 6 bases. The CDR3 sequence is CASSPVGQGAGELFF. Written as DNA, the CDR3 is TGTGCCAGCAGCCCGGTTGGCCAGGGGGCCGGGGAGCTGTTTTTT.

This clonotype turned up a few times. V and J are TRBV5-1 and TRBJ2-7; 8 positions agree with TRBD1. This CDR3 region has 14 residues. V was pared by 0 bases and J by 7 bases, with 6 bases of the junction left unmatched. Germline CDR1 reads SGHRS; CDR2 reads YFSETQ. The CDR3 reads CASSLGQGALEQYF. Here the CDR3 DNA reads TGCGCCAGCAGCTTGGGCCAGGGGGCGTTAGAGCAGTACTTC.